The entry below describes one T cell receptor (beta chain). Its antigen is currently unknown. Each donor was healthy, and each was a bone marrow donor. PCR was performed using 60 Vbeta and 13 Jbeta primers. In the authors' workflow: Later, 80 million or so unique TCR beta chains were counted in an analysis, and approximately 9.9 million of them were shared. Data came from immunoSEQ multiplex PCR; TCRdb stores just in-frame clones and leaves some out. For V, J and clone size, that table is used; D and trimming come from the DNA. The profile shows 80,000 to 100,000 clones, roughly 76% of them singletons. The sample is drawn from a study of cytomegalovirus exposure and HLA in healthy donors. Study summary: A prior analysis found 100 million to 140 million unique TCR beta sequences from 150 million to 200 million T cells.

Overall study findings and caveats: A later analysis reportedly identified an Asian-associated ancestry cluster as carrying fewer N-insertions than the approximately 670-donor mean.

Germline V gene lookup returns CDR1 SGHNT and CDR2 YYREEE (reference sequence). The V end was cut by 0 bases, the J end by 5 bases, with 9 bases between. CDR3 length equals 13 residues. This TCR was sampled from a man over 45 in good health and CMV-seronegative. Input material: PBMCs. This chain links TRBV5-4 with TRBJ2-7; D is uncertain. The CDR3 DNA reads as TGTGCCAGCAGCTTGGTTTCAGGTAACGAGCAGTACTTC. Amino acid sequence: CASSLVSGNEQYF.